These 28 T cell receptor beta chains share one sample of origin, sequenced in a study of Tregs in tolerant kidney transplant recipients (dated by TCRdb to between 2019 and 2020). To prepare the library, the immunoSEQ multiplex PCR assay was applied. Entries here come from immuneACCESS through TCRdb and include only in-frame sequences with V and J called. Some clones fail to appear in such tables; in the studies checked, an unresolved V gene covers under half of the shortfall, and the cause of the remainder is unknown. A total of around 43,000 clones appear in this sample, about 89% of them only once. The top ten constitute 0.7% of the sample. Sequenced material: Tregs from blood. The origin of the receptors is a human donor in good health.

The CDR3 nucleotides read TGTGCCAGCAGCTGGGACAGGGGGCTGAGCACAGATACGCAGTATTTT. Its translation: CASSWDRGLSTDTQYF. The chain joins TRBV7-3 to TRBJ2-3, with 12 bases fitting TRBD1. This CDR3 spans 16 amino acids. J gave up 0 bases and V 4 bases, and 2 bases lay outside the gene matches. Germline loops: CDR1 SGHTA, CDR2 FQGTGA.

The CDR3 here is CASSYRGRFGYGYTF. The CDR3 nucleotides are TGTGCCAGCAGTTACAGGGGGCGGTTTGGCTATGGCTACACCTTC. This rearrangement joins TRBV6-5 to TRBJ1-2, with TRBD1 matching 7 bases. The CDR3 loop spans 15 amino acids. From germline, CDR1 is MNHEY and CDR2 SVGAGI. Trimming at V came to 2 bases and at J to 4 bases, leaving 7 bases not matched to a gene.

The chain employs TRBV12-2 and TRBJ2-5; the table's D call, TRBD1, has no DNA check behind it. TRBV12-2 is shown as a pseudogene. The length of the CDR3 is 15 residues. The CDR3 protein is CASRLRDGNRETQYF. The CDR3 DNA sequence: TGTGCAAGTCGCCTCCGAGACGGCAACAGGGAGACCCAGTACTTC.

This rearrangement joins TRBV20-1 to TRBJ2-3; D not resolved. The CDR3 runs 11 residues. With 1 base removed from V and 6 bases from J, the gap between germline ends came to 5 bases. Germline CDR1 is DFQATT and CDR2 is SNEGSKA (reference sequence). CDR3 in amino acids: CSARVGDTQYF. Written as DNA, the CDR3 is TGCAGTGCTAGAGTCGGGGATACGCAGTATTTT.

This clone was seen a handful of times. The V call is TRBV2, the J call TRBJ1-3, with 7 bases that match TRBD1. With V trimmed by 6 bases and J by 3 bases, 8 bases remained unmatched. The CDR3 has 15 residues. The germline gives CDR1 SNHLY, CDR2 FYNNEI. The CDR3 loop is CASRGDREVGNTIYF. The CDR3 DNA is TGTGCCAGCAGAGGTGACAGGGAAGTTGGAAACACCATATATTTT.

The chain couples TRBV21-1 to TRBJ1-3; TRBD1 is taken as the D call from the table, unchecked against the DNA. TRBV21-1 is a documented pseudogene. The CDR3 extends over 19 amino acids. CDR3 loop: CASSLSSGTGGRSGNTIYF. The CDR3 nucleotides read TGTGCCAGCAGCTTGTCATCCGGGACAGGGGGCCGTTCTGGAAACACCATATATTTT.

This sequence joins TRBV15 and TRBJ1-6; 9 bases are shared with TRBD1. This CDR3 comprises 14 residues. CDR1 and CDR2 from the germline V gene are LNHNV and YYDKDF (reference sequence). Losses at the gene ends were 3 bases for V and 10 bases for J; bases not matched to a gene: 4. In DNA form, the CDR3 reads TGTGCCACCAGCAGGGACAGGGGCTACTCACCCCTCCACTTT. Its translation is CATSRDRGYSPLHF.

The chain links TRBV5-5 to TRBJ2-2, with 11 positions matching TRBD2. CDR3 length: 17 residues. Germline V CDR1 and CDR2: SGHKS, YYEKEE (reference sequence). Trimming at V came to 1 base and at J to 2 bases, leaving 4 bases not matched to a gene. This chain's CDR3 is CASSLKTSGGNTGELFF. CDR3 DNA: TGTGCCAGCAGCTTGAAAACTAGCGGGGGTAACACCGGGGAGCTGTTTTTT.

The chain couples TRBV6-4 to TRBJ1-1, with D unclear. This CDR3 has 13 residues. The V gene's germline CDR1 is MRHNA and CDR2 SNTAGT. Trimming left V 5 bases short and J 1 base short, with 8 bases between. This chain's CDR3 is CASSYDGNTEAFF. CDR3 DNA: TGTGCCAGCAGTTATGACGGGAACACTGAAGCTTTCTTT.

The chain combines TRBV5-1 with TRBJ1-1; D unclear. V lost 2 bases to trimming and J lost 1 base, with 6 bases between them. CDR1 SGHRS and CDR2 YFSETQ come from the germline V gene. This CDR3 is 13 amino acids long. This CDR3 is CASSFGTNTEAFF. CDR3 nucleotide sequence: TGCGCCAGCAGCTTTGGAACGAACACTGAAGCTTTCTTT.

This sequence joins TRBV18 and TRBJ2-4; D is unclear. The V end was cut by 3 bases, the J end by 0 bases, with 15 bases between. Germline V gene data show CDR1 as KGHSH and CDR2 as LQKENI. The CDR3 length is 17 residues. The CDR3 DNA follows: TGTGCCAGCTCACCCCCCAACAGCAAGTTAGCCAAAAACATTCAGTACTTC. Translation: CASSPPNSKLAKNIQYF.

The chain's CDR3 is CASSPTGYYGYTF. The CDR3 region has the DNA TGCGCCAGCAGCCCCACAGGATACTATGGCTACACCTTC. The chain couples TRBV4-1 to TRBJ1-2, with D possibly being TRBD1 (5 bases). The germline V gene encodes CDR1 MGHRA and CDR2 YSYEKL. The V end lost 4 bases, the J end lost 3 bases, and 9 bases lay between the germline ends. The CDR3 has 13 residues.

The sample holds one count of this clone. This chain links TRBV5-1 with TRBJ1-1; D gene ambiguous. CDR1 is SGHRS and CDR2 is YFSETQ in the germline V gene. This CDR3 comprises 11 residues. Deletions cut 4 bases from V and 10 bases from J, with 11 bases between. The CDR3 nucleotides are TGCGCCAGCAGCCCGGGGTTAGGAGCTTTCTTT. Its protein product is CASSPGLGAFF.

The rearrangement joins TRBV30 to TRBJ2-6; D uncertain. V shed 1 base and J shed 2 bases, with 9 bases lying between them. This CDR3 region has 15 residues. Germline V gene sequence: CDR1 GTSNPN, CDR2 SVGIG (reference sequence). The CDR3 coding sequence is TGTGCCTGGAGTGGAAACCCCCCTGGGGCCAACGTCCTGACTTTC. This gives the protein CAWSGNPPGANVLTF. Based on the CDR3 plus reference TRBV30 and TRBJ2-6, the full variable domain is SQTIHQWPATLVQPVGSPLSLECTVEGTSNPNLYWYRQAAGRGLQLLFYSVGIGQISSEVPQNLSASRPQDRQFILSSKKLLLSDSGFYLCAWSGNPPGANVLTFGAGSRLTVL.

The CDR3 DNA is TGTGCCTGGAGGTCGGACTTTAATGAAAAACTGTTTTTT. Translated, it gives CAWRSDFNEKLFF. The V call is TRBV30, the J call TRBJ1-4; D gene unclear. Deletions cut 3 bases from V and 4 bases from J, with 9 bases between. The CDR3 consists of 13 residues. Per the germline V gene, CDR1 is GTSNPN and CDR2 is SVGIG (reference sequence).

V and J are TRBV18 and TRBJ1-1, with a tentative D call TRBD1 (5 bases). Germline values: CDR1 KGHSH, CDR2 LQKENI. The CDR3 consists of 14 residues. Trimming stripped 1 base from V and 9 bases from J, with 15 bases between. CDR3 protein: CASSPQGAVLKAFF. The CDR3 bases are TGTGCCAGCTCACCACAAGGGGCGGTATTAAAAGCTTTCTTT.

The V and J genes are TRBV9 and TRBJ2-1; 14 nucleotides agree with TRBD2. The CDR3 length is 19 residues. Germline loops: CDR1 SGDLS, CDR2 YYNGEE. V gave up 4 bases and J gave up 3 bases; unmatched junction bases: 12. CDR3 bases: TGTGCCAGCAGCTCTGGAGAGACTAGCGGGGGGGCTGTCTACAATGAGCAGTTCTTC. Its protein product is CASSSGETSGGAVYNEQFF.

The chain combines TRBV9 with TRBJ2-3; possibly TRBD1 for D (5 bases). The V end lost 0 bases, the J end lost 4 bases, and 15 bases lay between the germline ends. Germline V gene sequence: CDR1 SGDLS, CDR2 YYNGEE. The CDR3 is 16 amino acids. The CDR3 region is CASSVEGQGWSDTQYF. DNA of the CDR3: TGTGCCAGCAGCGTAGAGGGGCAGGGATGGTCAGATACGCAGTATTTT.

This clone has a single count. The rearrangement links TRBV5-1 to TRBJ1-2; 10 positions agree with TRBD1. The CDR3 runs 15 residues. Trimming removed 4 bases from V and 4 bases from J; junction bases left unmatched: 7. CDR1 SGHRS and CDR2 YFSETQ come from the germline V gene. CDR3 coding DNA: TGCGCCAGCAGCGGAGGGACAGGGGAAGTCTATGGCTACACCTTC. Residues: CASSGGTGEVYGYTF.

The chain employs TRBV11-2 and TRBJ1-2; no reliable D call. Germline assignment: CDR1 SGHAT and CDR2 FQNNGV. CDR3 length equals 17 residues. V lost 5 bases, J lost 8 bases, and 27 bases lay in between. This CDR3 is CASSPRVASSHKRGYTF. The CDR3 DNA reads as TGTGCCAGCAGCCCTAGGGTCGCCAGCAGCCACAAAAGGGGCTACACCTTC.

This clone was observed a single time. The chain links TRBV7-2 to TRBJ2-6; tentative D call: TRBD1 (6 bases). V lost 5 bases to trimming and J lost 0 bases, with 20 bases between them. CDR1 is SGHTA, CDR2 FQGNSA, per germline. CDR3 length: 19 residues. The CDR3 DNA reads TGTGCCAGCAGCGAACGACAGGACCCCTATTTCTCTGGGGCCAACGTCCTGACTTTC. Translated, it gives CASSERQDPYFSGANVLTF.

The chain links TRBV27 to TRBJ2-7; D remains ambiguous. The CDR3 sequence is 13 residues long. Germline loops: CDR1 MNHEY, CDR2 SMNVEV (reference sequence). V lost 6 bases to trimming and J lost 0 bases, with 9 bases between them. The CDR3 DNA is TGTGCCAGCAGACATGCCGACTCCTACGAGCAGTACTTC. Protein: CASRHADSYEQYF.

The chain links TRBV5-1 to TRBJ2-7; TRBD2 matches at 11 bases. This CDR3 is 16 amino acids long. Germline V gene sequence: CDR1 SGHRS, CDR2 YFSETQ. With 0 bases clipped from V and 3 bases from J, the junction kept 5 bases outside the gene matches. CDR3 in DNA: TGCGCCAGCAGCTTGGCCGTACTAGCGGGGGTCTACGAGCAGTACTTC. Protein: CASSLAVLAGVYEQYF. Full variable domain (missing parts from reference TRBV5-1 and TRBJ2-7): KAGVTQTPRYLIKTRGQQVTLSCSPISGHRSVSWYQQTPGQGLQFLFEYFSETQRNKGNFPGRFSGRQFSNSRSEMNVSTLELGDSALYLCASSLAVLAGVYEQYFGPGTRLTVT.

The rearrangement joins TRBV7-6 to TRBJ2-7; no firm D call. The CDR3 spans 14 residues. V was clipped by 5 bases and J by 0 bases, with 11 bases between them. Germline-derived CDR1 and CDR2 are SGHVS and FNYEAQ. The DNA of the CDR3 is TGTGCCAGCAGCCCCCAACCCAGCTCCTACGAGCAGTACTTC. Protein product: CASSPQPSSYEQYF.

J is TRBJ2-7 and V is TRBV7-8; D is unclear. The CDR3 contains 14 residues. V lost 0 bases, J lost 5 bases, and 11 bases lay in between. Germline V gene sequence: CDR1 SGHVS, CDR2 FQNEAQ. Here the CDR3 DNA reads TGTGCCAGCAGCTTAGCTCCTACATACAACGAGCAGTACTTC. This encodes CASSLAPTYNEQYF.

The V call is TRBV6-1, the J call TRBJ2-3; D assignment may be TRBD1 or TRBD2 (5 bases each). Per the germline V gene, CDR1 is MNHNS and CDR2 is SASEGT. The CDR3 spans 17 residues. The germline V and J ends were trimmed by 1 base and 0 bases, with 14 bases remaining between them. The CDR3 sequence is CASSEGGEFTSTDTQYF. CDR3 in DNA: TGTGCCAGCAGTGAAGGAGGGGAGTTCACAAGCACAGATACGCAGTATTTT.

The chain has TRBV4-1 and TRBJ2-7; 7 bases are shared with TRBD1. The V gene's germline CDR1 is MGHRA and CDR2 YSYEKL. This CDR3 is 18 amino acids long. The ends lost 2 bases at V and 3 bases at J; junction bases unmatched: 16. CDR3 in DNA: TGCGCCAGCAGCCAACAAAGTTTGACAGGGTTGCAGGTCTACGAGCAGTACTTC. It encodes CASSQQSLTGLQVYEQYF.

This chain links TRBV19 with TRBJ2-4; D unclear. Trimming shortened V by 7 bases and J by 0 bases, and 10 bases separated the two germline ends. The CDR3 is 14 residues long. Germline V CDR1 and CDR2: LNHDA, SQIVND (reference sequence). This CDR3 reads CASTEQLAKNIQYF. DNA of the CDR3: TGTGCCAGTACAGAGCAACTAGCCAAAAACATTCAGTACTTC. Together with reference TRBV19 and TRBJ2-4, the CDR3 gives the full variable domain: DGGITQSPKYLFRKEGQNVTLSCEQNLNHDAMYWYRQDPGQGLRLIYYSQIVNDFQKGDIAEGYSVSREKKESFPLTVTSAQKNPTAFYLCASTEQLAKNIQYFGAGTRLSVL.